Listed below are T cell receptor beta chains from one sample, sequenced in a study of T cells in localized non-small cell lung cancer. Sequencing was performed with immunoSEQ multiplex PCR; in TCRdb, only in-frame clones are kept and a portion is missing. The repertoire holds tens of thousands of clones, with 85% to 90% as singletons. Sequences were derived from peripheral blood, sampled before any cancer treatment. The receptors stem from a female donor at least 60 years old with stage I lung adenocarcinoma. CDR3s include the opening cysteine and the closing phenylalanine or tryptophan. D genes are given only for firm matches.

>TRBD2|TRBJ2-3|TRBV30
CAWRGLAGGPGYTDTQYF
>TRBD2|TRBJ2-3|TRBV18
CASSHTSAGPTDTQYF
>TRBD1|TRBJ1-1|TRBV6-1
CASSEGGQGVRTEAFF
>.|TRBJ1-1|TRBV2
CASMAGPNTEAFF
>.|TRBJ2-2|TRBV7-6
CASSPGTPNTGELFF
>.|TRBJ2-7|TRBV9
CASSATGEAPYEQYF
>.|TRBJ2-1|TRBV11-2
CASSLNNAETEQFF
>.|TRBJ2-5|TRBV7-3
CASSPLPGPQETQYF
>TRBD2|TRBJ2-7|TRBV29-1
CSVADRAGEQYF
>TRBD2|TRBJ2-7|TRBV6-5
CASRTSGGSYEQYF
>.|TRBJ2-5|TRBV6-5
CASSYDRNLEETQYF
>.|TRBJ2-5|TRBV5-5
CASSLLEGTQYF
>TRBD1|TRBJ1-2|TRBV28
CASSPPDRAHTF
>TRBD1|TRBJ1-5|TRBV30
CAWGAQGDQPQHF
>TRBD1|TRBJ1-1|TRBV10-3
CAISQTGAVNTEAFF
>TRBD2|TRBJ2-1|TRBV10-2
CASGGRREGREQFF
>.|TRBJ2-1|TRBV7-9
CASSLSAEYNEQFF
>.|TRBJ2-5|TRBV5-4
CASSLGLAKETQYF
>.|TRBJ1-2|TRBV6-1
CASSAQPLDIVGYTF
>.|TRBJ2-1|TRBV14
CASSRGRREQFF